This T cell receptor (beta chain) was identified in a study of identical twins. Via MiXCR, TCRdb re-called the 5' RACE reads, giving one row per CDR3 protein. The sample gives 1.5 million to 2 million distinct CDR3 sequences, about 31% of which show up once; 0.25% to 0.3% is in the top ten. This clonotype appeared a few times. The antigen remains unidentified. Whole-study results and caveats: Cross-sectional statistics underpinned the conclusions; the same donors were not followed. Among beta out-of-frame sequences, excess sharing between twins appeared weaker. With abundant cord blood beta clonotypes, insertions were fewer; memory repertoires showed no such pattern.

The CDR3 length is 15 residues. Germline CDR1 and CDR2: MGHRA and YSYEKL. V dropped 0 bases and J dropped 2 bases, with 11 bases sitting between them. The sample consisted of cord blood. This rearrangement joins TRBV4-1 to TRBJ2-7; D may be TRBD1 (6 bases). This TCR derives from a newborn girl in good health. The CDR3 DNA is TGCGCCAGCAGCCAAGATCACCCAGGGGCCTACGAGCAGTACTTC. Residues: CASSQDHPGAYEQYF.